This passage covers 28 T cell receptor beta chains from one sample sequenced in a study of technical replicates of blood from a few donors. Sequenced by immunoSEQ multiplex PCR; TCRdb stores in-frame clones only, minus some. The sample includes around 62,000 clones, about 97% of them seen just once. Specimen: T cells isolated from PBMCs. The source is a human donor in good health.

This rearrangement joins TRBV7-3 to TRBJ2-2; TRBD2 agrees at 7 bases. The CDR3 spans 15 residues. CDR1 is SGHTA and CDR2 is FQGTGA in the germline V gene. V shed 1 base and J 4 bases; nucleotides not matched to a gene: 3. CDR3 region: CASSLIPSGTGELFF. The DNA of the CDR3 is TGTGCCAGCAGCTTAATTCCTAGCGGCACCGGGGAGCTGTTTTTT.

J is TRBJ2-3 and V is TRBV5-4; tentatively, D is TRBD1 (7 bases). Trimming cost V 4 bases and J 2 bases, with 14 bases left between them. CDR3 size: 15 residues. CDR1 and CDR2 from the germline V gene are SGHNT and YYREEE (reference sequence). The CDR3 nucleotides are TGTGCCAGCAGCAACCGACAGGGACTCACAGATACGCAGTATTTT. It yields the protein CASSNRQGLTDTQYF.

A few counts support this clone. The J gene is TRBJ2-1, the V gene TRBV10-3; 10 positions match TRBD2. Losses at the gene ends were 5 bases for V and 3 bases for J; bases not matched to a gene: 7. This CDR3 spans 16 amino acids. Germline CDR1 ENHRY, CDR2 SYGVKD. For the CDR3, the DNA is TGTGCCATCAGTACGCAGCGGGAGGGTCACTACAATGAGCAGTTCTTC. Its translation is CAISTQREGHYNEQFF.

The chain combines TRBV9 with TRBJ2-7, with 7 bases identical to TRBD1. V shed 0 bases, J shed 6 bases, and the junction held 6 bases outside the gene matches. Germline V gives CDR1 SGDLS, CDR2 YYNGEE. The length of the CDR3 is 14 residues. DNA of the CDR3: TGTGCCAGCAGCGTAGAGGGGGCGCGCTCCGAGCAGTACTTC. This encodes CASSVEGARSEQYF.

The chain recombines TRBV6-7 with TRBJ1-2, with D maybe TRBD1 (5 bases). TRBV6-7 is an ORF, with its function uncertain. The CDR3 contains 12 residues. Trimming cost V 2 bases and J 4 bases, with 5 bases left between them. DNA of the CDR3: TGTGCCAGCAGTTACAGGGGCTATGGCTACACCTTC. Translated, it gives CASSYRGYGYTF.

CDR3 bases: TGTGCCAGCAGTGAAGGACTAACTACAGATACGCAGTATTTT. Amino acid sequence: CASSEGLTTDTQYF. This sequence joins TRBV6-1 and TRBJ2-3, with D perhaps matching TRBD2 (5 bases). Trimming pared 1 base from V and 3 bases from J, leaving 8 bases between. The CDR3 contains 14 residues. CDR1 and CDR2 from the germline V gene are MNHNS and SASEGT.

The CDR3 DNA reads as TGTGCCAGCAGCCTCGCACGGGCGGGGACGCATGAGCAGTTCTTC. Its translation is CASSLARAGTHEQFF. The chain carries TRBV5-6 and TRBJ2-1, with TRBD2 as a possible D gene (6 bases). Germline V gene data show CDR1 as SGHDT and CDR2 as YYEEEE. The V gene lost 4 bases and the J gene lost 8 bases, with 19 bases spanning the gap. This CDR3 region has 15 residues. The full variable domain, in which reference TRBV5-6 and TRBJ2-1 provide the parts outside the CDR3, is DAGVTQSPTHLIKTRGQQVTLRCSPKSGHDTVSWYQQALGQGPQFIFQYYEEEERQRGNFPDRFSGHQFPNYSSELNVNALLLGDSALYLCASSLARAGTHEQFFGPGTRLTVL.

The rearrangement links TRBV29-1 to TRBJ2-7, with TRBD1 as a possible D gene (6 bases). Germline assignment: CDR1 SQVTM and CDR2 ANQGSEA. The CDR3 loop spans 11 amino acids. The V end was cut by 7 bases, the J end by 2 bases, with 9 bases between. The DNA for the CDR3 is TGCAGCGCCTCAGGGGCCTACGAGCAGTACTTC. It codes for CSASGAYEQYF.

The CDR3 protein is CAGLTGGFYGYTF. Written as DNA, the CDR3 is TGTGCCGGGTTAACAGGGGGCTTCTATGGCTACACCTTC. The V gene is TRBV30, the J gene TRBJ1-2, with TRBD1 matching 9 bases. V was pared by 8 bases and J by 4 bases, with 8 bases of the junction left unmatched. This CDR3 spans 13 amino acids. The germline V gene has CDR1 GTSNPN and CDR2 SVGIG (reference sequence).

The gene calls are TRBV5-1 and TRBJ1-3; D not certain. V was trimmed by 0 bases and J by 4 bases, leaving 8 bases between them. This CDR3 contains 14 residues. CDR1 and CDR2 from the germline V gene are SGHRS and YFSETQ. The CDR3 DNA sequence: TGCGCCAGCAGCTTGGGCGGGGAAGGAAACACCATATATTTT. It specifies CASSLGGEGNTIYF.

The CDR3 DNA is TGTGCCAGCAGTTACTCTAGCGGGAGTTTCGACGAGCAGTACTTC. It is translated as CASSYSSGSFDEQYF. The rearrangement joins TRBV6-6 to TRBJ2-7; 9 positions match TRBD2. With V trimmed by 0 bases and J by 5 bases, 5 bases remained unmatched. The CDR3 has 15 residues. Looked up from germline, CDR1 is MNHNY and CDR2 is SVGAGI (reference sequence).

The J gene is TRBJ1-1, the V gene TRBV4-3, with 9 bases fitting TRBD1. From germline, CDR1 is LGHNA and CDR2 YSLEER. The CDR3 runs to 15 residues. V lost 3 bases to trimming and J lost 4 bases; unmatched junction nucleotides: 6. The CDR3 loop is CASSHTTGGGTEAFF. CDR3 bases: TGCGCCAGCAGCCACACGACAGGGGGAGGCACTGAAGCTTTCTTT.

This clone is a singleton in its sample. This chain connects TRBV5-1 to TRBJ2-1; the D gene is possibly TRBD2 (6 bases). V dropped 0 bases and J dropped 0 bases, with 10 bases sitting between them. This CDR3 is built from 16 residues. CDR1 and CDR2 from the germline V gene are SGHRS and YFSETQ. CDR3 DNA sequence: TGCGCCAGCAGCTTGGTTAGCGGCAGCTCCTACAATGAGCAGTTCTTC. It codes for CASSLVSGSSYNEQFF.

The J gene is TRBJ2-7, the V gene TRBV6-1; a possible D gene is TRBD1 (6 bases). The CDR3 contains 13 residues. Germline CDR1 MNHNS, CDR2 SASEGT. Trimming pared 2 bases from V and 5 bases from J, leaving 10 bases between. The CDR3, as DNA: TGTGCCAGCAGTGAACCAGGGACAAACGAGCAGTACTTC. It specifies CASSEPGTNEQYF.

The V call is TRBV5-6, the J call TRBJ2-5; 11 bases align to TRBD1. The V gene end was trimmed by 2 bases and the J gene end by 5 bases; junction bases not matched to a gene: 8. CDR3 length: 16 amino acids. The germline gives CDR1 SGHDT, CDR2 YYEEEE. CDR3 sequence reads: CASSLAGTGGHETQYF. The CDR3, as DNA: TGTGCCAGCAGCTTAGCCGGGACAGGGGGACACGAGACCCAGTACTTC.

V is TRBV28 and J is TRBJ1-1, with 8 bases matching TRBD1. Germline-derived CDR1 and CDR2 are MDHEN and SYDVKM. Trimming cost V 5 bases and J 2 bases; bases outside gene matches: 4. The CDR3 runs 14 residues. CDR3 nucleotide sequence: TGTGCCAGCAGTACAGGGGGAGGAAACACTGAAGCTTTCTTT. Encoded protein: CASSTGGGNTEAFF.

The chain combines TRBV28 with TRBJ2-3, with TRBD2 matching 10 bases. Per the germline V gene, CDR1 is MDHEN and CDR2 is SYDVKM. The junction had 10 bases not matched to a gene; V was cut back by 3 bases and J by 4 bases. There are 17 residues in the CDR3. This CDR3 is CASSLPLAGEKPDTQYF. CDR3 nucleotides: TGTGCCAGCAGTTTGCCCCTAGCGGGAGAAAAGCCAGATACGCAGTATTTT.

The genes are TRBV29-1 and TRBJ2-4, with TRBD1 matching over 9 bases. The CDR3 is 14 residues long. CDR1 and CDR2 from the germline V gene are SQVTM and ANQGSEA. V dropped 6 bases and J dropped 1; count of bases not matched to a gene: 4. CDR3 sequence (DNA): TGCAGCGTACAGGGGGCGCCGGCCAAAAACATTCAGTACTTC. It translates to CSVQGAPAKNIQYF.

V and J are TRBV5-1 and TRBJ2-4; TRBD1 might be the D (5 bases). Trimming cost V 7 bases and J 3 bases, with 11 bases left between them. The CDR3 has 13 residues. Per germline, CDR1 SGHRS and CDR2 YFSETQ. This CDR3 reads CASQGSVKNIQYF. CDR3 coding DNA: TGCGCCAGCCAGGGATCGGTCAAAAACATTCAGTACTTC.

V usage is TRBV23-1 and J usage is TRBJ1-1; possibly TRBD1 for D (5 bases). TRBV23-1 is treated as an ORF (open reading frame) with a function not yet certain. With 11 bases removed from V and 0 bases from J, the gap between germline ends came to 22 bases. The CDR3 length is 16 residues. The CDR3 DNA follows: TGCGCCGGCCCCTACAGGTTTGTCAGTGTGAACACTGAAGCTTTCTTT. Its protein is CAGPYRFVSVNTEAFF.

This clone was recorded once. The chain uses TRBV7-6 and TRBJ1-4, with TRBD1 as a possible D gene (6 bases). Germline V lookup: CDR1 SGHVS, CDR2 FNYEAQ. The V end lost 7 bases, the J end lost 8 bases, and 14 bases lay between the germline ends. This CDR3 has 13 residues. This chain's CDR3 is CASTRTAGEKLFF. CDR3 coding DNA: TGTGCCAGCACCCGGACAGCCGGGGAAAAACTGTTTTTT. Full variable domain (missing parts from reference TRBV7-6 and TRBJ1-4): GAGVSQSPRYKVTKRGQDVALRCDPISGHVSLYWYRQALGQGPEFLTYFNYEAQQDKSGLPNDRFSAERPEGSISTLTIQRTEQRDSAMYRCASTRTAGEKLFFGSGTQLSVL.

The CDR3 DNA reads TGTGCCAGTAGTATTCTCCGGGGTACAGATACGCAGTATTTT. It codes for CASSILRGTDTQYF. This chain uses TRBV19 with TRBJ2-3, with D tentatively TRBD2 (5 bases). V was trimmed by 3 bases and J by 3 bases, leaving 10 bases between them. CDR3 length equals 14 residues. From germline, CDR1 is LNHDA and CDR2 SQIVND (reference sequence).

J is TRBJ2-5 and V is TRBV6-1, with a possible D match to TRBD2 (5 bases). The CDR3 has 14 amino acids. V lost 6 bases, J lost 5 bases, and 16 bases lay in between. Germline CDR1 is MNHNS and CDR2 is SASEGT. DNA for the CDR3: TGTGCCAGCAGGGAAACCAGGAGAGGGGAGACCCAGTACTTC. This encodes CASRETRRGETQYF.

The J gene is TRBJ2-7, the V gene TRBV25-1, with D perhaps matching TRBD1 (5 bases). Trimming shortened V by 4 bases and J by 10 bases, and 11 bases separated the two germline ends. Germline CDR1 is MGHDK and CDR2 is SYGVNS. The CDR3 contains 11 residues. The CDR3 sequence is CASSGGQGQYF. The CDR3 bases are TGTGCCAGCAGTGGGGGTCAGGGCCAGTACTTC.

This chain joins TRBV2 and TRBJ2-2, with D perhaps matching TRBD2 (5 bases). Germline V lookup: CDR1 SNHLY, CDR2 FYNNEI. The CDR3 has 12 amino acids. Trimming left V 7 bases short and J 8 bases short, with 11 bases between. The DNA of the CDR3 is TGTGCCAGCATTCTGTTAGCGGGGGAGCTGTTTTTT. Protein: CASILLAGELFF.

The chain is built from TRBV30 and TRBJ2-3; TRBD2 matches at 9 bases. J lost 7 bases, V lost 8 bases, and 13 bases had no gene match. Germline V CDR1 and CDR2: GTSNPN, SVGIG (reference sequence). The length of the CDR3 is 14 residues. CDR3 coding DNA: TGTGCCCGAGAGCTAGCGGGAAATTGGAATACGCAGTATTTT. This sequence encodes CARELAGNWNTQYF.

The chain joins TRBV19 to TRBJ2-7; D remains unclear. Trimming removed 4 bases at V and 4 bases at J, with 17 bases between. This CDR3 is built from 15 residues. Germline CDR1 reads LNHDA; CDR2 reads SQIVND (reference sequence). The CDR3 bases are TGTGCCAGTAGTAGGAGTTTGACGGAGAAATACGAGCAGTACTTC. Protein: CASSRSLTEKYEQYF.

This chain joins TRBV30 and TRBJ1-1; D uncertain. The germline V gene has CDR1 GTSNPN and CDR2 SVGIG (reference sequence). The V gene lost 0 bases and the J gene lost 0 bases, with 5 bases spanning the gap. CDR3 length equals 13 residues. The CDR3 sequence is CAWSVFLNTEAFF. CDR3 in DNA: TGTGCCTGGAGTGTATTCTTGAACACTGAAGCTTTCTTT.